Here is one TCR beta chain with its context. Its specificity is not known. Germline V gene data show CDR1 as SGHDN and CDR2 as FVKESK. Trimming took off 4 bases at V and 5 bases at J, with 15 bases between the two ends. The CDR3 sequence is 15 residues long. The data were obtained in a study of cytomegalovirus exposure and HLA in healthy donors. With 60 Vbeta and 13 Jbeta primers, the PCR was carried out. Per the study methods: An analysis that came later counted some 85 million unique TCR beta chains, 9 million to 12 million shared. Assay: immunoSEQ multiplex PCR; the TCRdb copy retains only in-frame clones and omits some. The DNA gave D and trimming, while V, J and clone size come from that table. Among around 150,000 clones listed, more than 60% were seen once. Findings of the study overall: For most TCR sequences rarity was the rule, although some public TCRs occurred in many donors. The authors later linked a missense DCLRE1C variant to TCR beta V- and J-gene trimming. For most TCR beta V segments, an earlier analysis put the productive rate at about 87% or about 30% of the time.

This clonotype originated in a woman aged 25 to 39 in good health and CMV-seronegative. Material for sequencing was PBMCs. The chain uses TRBV14 and TRBJ2-1; D unresolved. The CDR3 here is CASSPSYFRDNEQFF. CDR3 bases: TGTGCCAGCAGCCCCAGCTACTTTCGGGACAATGAGCAGTTCTTC.